The 4 T cell receptor beta chains in this list originate from one sample, sequenced in a study of blood T cell repertoires in COVID-19. Here immunoSEQ multiplex PCR was the method, and the copy in TCRdb shows in-frame clones only, minus some. The top ten hold roughly 0.72% of the sample, which has about 470,000 clones, 75% to 90% seen once. The specimen was PBMCs or T cells enriched from blood (not recorded which). The receptors originated from a woman aged 18-29 years who had recovered from COVID-19.

The genes are TRBV5-1 and TRBJ1-5; 10 bases are a match to TRBD1. The CDR3 is 18 residues long. J gave up 0 bases and V 4 bases, and 10 bases lay outside the gene matches. CDR1 SGHRS and CDR2 YFSETQ come from the germline V gene. The CDR3 DNA follows: TGCGCCAGCAGCACGCCCCGGGACAGGGGTTATAGCAATCAGCCCCAGCATTTT. Encoded protein: CASSTPRDRGYSNQPQHF.

The chain recombines TRBV7-9 with TRBJ1-2, with D unresolved. Germline V gene lookup returns CDR1 SEHNR and CDR2 FQNEAQ (reference sequence). The CDR3 has 14 residues. Trimming stripped 1 base from V and 5 bases from J, with 11 bases between. The CDR3 DNA reads TGTGCCAGCAGCTTAGGACGGGATTCTTATGGCTACACCTTC. Protein: CASSLGRDSYGYTF.

V gene TRBV5-1 combines with J gene TRBJ1-4, with D possibly being TRBD1 (5 bases). Germline CDR1 and CDR2: SGHRS and YFSETQ. V was pared by 4 bases and J by 4 bases, with 17 bases between. The CDR3 extends over 16 amino acids. CDR3 in amino acids: CASSPGETAGNEKLFF. The CDR3 DNA follows: TGCGCCAGCAGCCCCGGTGAGACAGCTGGTAATGAAAAACTGTTTTTT.

This clone was counted only a few times. The CDR3 DNA reads as TGTGCCAGCAGGGGACAGGGATCTACTGAAGCTTTCTTT. The encoded protein is CASRGQGSTEAFF. The chain joins TRBV11-2 to TRBJ1-1; 9 nucleotides align to TRBD1. The CDR3 is made up of 13 amino acids. Trimming cost V 6 bases and J 5 bases; bases outside gene matches: 4. CDR1 and CDR2 (germline): SGHAT, FQNNGV.